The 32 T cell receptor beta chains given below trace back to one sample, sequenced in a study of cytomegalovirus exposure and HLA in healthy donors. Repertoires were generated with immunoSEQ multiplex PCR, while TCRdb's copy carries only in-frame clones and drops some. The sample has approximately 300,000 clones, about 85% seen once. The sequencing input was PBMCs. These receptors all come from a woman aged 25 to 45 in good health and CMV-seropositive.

Written as DNA, the CDR3 is TGTGCCAGCAGTCTCCCCGGGGGGGATGAAAAACTGTTTTTT. The encoded protein is CASSLPGGDEKLFF. The chain is built from TRBV28 and TRBJ1-4, with a possible D match to TRBD1 (5 bases). V shed 5 bases and J shed 6 bases, with 13 bases lying between them. Looked up from germline, CDR1 is MDHEN and CDR2 is SYDVKM. The CDR3 totals 14 residues.

The CDR3 is CASRLTEAGSYGYTF. The CDR3 nucleotides are TGTGCCAGCAGGCTGACAGAGGCCGGGAGCTATGGCTACACCTTC. The chain links TRBV7-8 to TRBJ1-2; tentative D call: TRBD1 (5 bases). Looked up from germline, CDR1 is SGHVS and CDR2 is FQNEAQ. This CDR3 is built from 15 residues. V dropped 6 bases and J dropped 4 bases, with 18 bases sitting between them.

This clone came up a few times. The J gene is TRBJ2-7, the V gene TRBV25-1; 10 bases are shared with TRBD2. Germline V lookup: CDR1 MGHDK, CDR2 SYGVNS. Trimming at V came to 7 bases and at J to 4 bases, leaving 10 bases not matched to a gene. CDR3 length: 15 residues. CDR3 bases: TGTGCCAGCACCTTCGGAGCGGGGGGGCGGTACGAGCAGTACTTC. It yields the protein CASTFGAGGRYEQYF.

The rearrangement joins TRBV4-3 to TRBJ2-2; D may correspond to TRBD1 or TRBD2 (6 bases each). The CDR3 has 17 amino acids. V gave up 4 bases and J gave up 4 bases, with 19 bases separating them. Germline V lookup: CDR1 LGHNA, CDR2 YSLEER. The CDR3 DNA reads TGCGCCAGCAGCCGGACGATTACCACGGGGGCCACCGGGGAGCTGTTTTTT. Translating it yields CASSRTITTGATGELFF.

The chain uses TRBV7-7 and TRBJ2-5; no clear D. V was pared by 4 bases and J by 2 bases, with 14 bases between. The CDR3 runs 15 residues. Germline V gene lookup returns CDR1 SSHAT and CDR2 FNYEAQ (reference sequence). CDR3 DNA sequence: TGTGCCAGCAGCTCCCGAACCGTAAGACAAGAGACCCAGTACTTC. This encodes CASSSRTVRQETQYF.

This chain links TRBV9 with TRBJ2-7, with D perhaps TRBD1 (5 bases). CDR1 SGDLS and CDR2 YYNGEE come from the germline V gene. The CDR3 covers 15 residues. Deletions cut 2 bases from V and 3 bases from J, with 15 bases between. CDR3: CASSVGPLGDYEQYF. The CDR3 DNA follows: TGTGCCAGCAGCGTGGGGCCGTTAGGGGACTACGAGCAGTACTTC.

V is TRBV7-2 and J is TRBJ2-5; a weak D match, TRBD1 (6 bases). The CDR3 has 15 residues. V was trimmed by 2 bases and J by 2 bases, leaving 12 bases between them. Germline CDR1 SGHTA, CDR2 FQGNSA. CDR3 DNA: TGTGCCAGCAGCTTAAACGCAGGGGTACAAGAGACCCAGTACTTC. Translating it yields CASSLNAGVQETQYF.

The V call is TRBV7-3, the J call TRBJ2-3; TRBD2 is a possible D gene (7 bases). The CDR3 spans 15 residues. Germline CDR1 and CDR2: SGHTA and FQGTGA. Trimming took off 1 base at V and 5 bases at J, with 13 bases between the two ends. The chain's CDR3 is CASSLSRGAGDTQYF. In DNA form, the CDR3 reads TGTGCCAGCAGCTTAAGCCGGGGGGCCGGAGATACGCAGTATTTT.

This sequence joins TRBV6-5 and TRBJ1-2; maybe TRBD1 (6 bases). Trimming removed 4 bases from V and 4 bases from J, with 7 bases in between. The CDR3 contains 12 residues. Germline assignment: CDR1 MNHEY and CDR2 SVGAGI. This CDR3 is CASSLDSYGYTF. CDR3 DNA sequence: TGTGCCAGCAGTTTGGACAGCTATGGCTACACCTTC.

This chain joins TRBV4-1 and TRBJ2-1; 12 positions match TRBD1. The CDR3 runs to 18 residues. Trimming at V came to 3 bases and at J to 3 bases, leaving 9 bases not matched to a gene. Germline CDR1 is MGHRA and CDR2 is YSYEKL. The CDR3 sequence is CASSHPGQGAHGYNEQFF. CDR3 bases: TGCGCCAGCAGCCACCCGGGACAGGGGGCGCATGGCTACAATGAGCAGTTCTTC.

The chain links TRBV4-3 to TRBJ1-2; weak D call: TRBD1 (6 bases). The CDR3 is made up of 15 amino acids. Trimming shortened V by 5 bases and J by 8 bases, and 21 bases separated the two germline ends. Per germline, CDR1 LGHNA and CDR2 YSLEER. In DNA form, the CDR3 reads TGCGCCAGCAGCATGGATAGCGGGGGCGCATGGGGCTACACCTTC. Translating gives CASSMDSGGAWGYTF.

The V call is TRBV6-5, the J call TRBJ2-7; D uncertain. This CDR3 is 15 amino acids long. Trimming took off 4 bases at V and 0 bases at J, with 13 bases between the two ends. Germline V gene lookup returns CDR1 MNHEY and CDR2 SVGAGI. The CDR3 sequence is CASSSGPKGSYEQYF. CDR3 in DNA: TGTGCCAGCAGTTCGGGCCCCAAGGGCTCCTACGAGCAGTACTTC.

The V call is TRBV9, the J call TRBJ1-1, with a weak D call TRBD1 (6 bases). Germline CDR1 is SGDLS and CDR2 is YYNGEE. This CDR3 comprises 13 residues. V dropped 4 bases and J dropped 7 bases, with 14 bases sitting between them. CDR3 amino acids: CASSRGEGSEAFF. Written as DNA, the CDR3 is TGTGCCAGCAGCAGGGGGGAGGGAAGTGAAGCTTTCTTT.

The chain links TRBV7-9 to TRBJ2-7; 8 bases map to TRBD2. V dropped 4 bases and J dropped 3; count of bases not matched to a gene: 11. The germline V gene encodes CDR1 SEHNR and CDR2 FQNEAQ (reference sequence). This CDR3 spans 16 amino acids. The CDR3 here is CASSWRGAGKHYEQYF. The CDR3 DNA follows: TGTGCCAGCAGCTGGCGGGGGGCGGGAAAACACTACGAGCAGTACTTC.

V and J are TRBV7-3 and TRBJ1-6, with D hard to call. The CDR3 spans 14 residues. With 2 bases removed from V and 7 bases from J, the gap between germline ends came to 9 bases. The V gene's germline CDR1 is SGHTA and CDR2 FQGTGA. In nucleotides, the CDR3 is TGTGCCAGCAGCTTACGACCGAAGAATTCACCCCTCCACTTT. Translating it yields CASSLRPKNSPLHF.

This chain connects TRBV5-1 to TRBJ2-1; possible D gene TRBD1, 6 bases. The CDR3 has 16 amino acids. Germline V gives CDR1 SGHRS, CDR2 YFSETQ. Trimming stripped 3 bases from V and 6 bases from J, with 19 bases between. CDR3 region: CASSYLQGSRPNEQFF. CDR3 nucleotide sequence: TGCGCCAGCAGCTACCTACAGGGCTCCCGTCCCAATGAGCAGTTCTTC.

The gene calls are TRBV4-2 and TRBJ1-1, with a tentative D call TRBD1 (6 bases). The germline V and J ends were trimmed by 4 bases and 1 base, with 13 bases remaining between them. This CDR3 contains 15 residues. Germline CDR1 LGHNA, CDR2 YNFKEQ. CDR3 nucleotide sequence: TGTGCCAGCAGCCCGACAAGACAGGCGAACACTGAAGCTTTCTTT. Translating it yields CASSPTRQANTEAFF.

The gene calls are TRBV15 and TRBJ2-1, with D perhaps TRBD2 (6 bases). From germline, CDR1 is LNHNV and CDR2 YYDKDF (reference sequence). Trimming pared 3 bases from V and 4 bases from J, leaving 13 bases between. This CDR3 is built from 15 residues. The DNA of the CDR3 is TGTGCCACCAGCAGTCCGGGAGCCATATACAATGAGCAGTTCTTC. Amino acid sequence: CATSSPGAIYNEQFF.

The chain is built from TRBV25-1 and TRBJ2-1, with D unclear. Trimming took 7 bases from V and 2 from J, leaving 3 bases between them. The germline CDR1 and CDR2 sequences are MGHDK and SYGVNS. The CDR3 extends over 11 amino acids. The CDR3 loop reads CASKAYNEQFF. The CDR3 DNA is TGTGCCAGCAAAGCCTACAATGAGCAGTTCTTC.

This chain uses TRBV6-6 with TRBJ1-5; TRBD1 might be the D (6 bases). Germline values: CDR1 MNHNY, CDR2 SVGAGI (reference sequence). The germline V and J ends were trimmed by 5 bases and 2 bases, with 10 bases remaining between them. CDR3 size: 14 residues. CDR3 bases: TGTGCCAGCAGTGGAGGGGGGGGCAATCAGCCCCAGCATTTT. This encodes CASSGGGGNQPQHF.

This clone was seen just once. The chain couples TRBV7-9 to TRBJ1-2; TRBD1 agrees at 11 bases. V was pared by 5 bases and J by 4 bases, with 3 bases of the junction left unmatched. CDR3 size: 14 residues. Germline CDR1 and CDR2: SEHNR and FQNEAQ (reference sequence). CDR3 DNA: TGTGCCAGCAGCAGGGACAGGGGGACCTATGGCTACACCTTC. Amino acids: CASSRDRGTYGYTF.

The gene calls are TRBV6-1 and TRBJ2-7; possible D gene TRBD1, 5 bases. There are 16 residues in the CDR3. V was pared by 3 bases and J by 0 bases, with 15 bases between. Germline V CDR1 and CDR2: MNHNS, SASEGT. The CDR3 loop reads CASSDPDTGFSYEQYF. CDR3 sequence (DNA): TGTGCCAGCAGTGACCCGGACACGGGCTTCTCCTACGAGCAGTACTTC.

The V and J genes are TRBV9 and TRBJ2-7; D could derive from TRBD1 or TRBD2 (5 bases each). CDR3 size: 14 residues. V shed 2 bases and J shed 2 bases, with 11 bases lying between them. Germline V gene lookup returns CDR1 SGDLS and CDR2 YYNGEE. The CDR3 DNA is TGTGCCAGCAGCGTTGGGACGGGCACCTACGAGCAGTACTTC. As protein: CASSVGTGTYEQYF.

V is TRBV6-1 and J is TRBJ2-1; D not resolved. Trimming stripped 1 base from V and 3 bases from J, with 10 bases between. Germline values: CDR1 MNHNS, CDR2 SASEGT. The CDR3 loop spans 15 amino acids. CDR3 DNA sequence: TGTGCCAGCAGTGAAGAATTGCGGAACTACAATGAGCAGTTCTTC. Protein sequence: CASSEELRNYNEQFF.

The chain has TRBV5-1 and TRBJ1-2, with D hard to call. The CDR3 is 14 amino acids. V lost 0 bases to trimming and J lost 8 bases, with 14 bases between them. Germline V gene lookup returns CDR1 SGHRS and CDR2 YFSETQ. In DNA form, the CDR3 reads TGCGCCAGCAGCTTGGGGAGCCCGGCTGGAGGCTACACCTTC. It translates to CASSLGSPAGGYTF.

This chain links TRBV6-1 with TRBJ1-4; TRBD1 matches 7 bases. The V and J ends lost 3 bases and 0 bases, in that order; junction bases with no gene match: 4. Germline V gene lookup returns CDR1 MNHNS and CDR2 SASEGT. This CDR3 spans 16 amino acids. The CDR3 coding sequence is TGTGCCAGCAGTGACAGGGGGGGGTCAACTAATGAAAAACTGTTTTTT. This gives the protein CASSDRGGSTNEKLFF.

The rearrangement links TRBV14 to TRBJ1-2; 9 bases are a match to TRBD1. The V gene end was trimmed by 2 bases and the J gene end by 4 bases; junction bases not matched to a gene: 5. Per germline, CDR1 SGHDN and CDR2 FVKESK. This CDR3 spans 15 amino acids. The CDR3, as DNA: TGTGCCAGCAGCCAACCCGGACAGGGGCTCTATGGCTACACCTTC. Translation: CASSQPGQGLYGYTF.

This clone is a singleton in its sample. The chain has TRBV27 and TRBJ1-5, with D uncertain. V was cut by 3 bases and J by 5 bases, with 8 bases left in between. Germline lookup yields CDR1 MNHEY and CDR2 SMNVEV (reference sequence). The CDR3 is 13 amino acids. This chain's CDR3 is CASSFGLDQPQHF. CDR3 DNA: TGTGCCAGCAGTTTTGGGTTGGATCAGCCCCAGCATTTT.

DNA of the CDR3: TGTGCCAGCAGCTCGGTGACTAGCGGGAGTCACAATGAGCAGTTCTTC. It yields the protein CASSSVTSGSHNEQFF. V is TRBV7-6 and J is TRBJ2-1; TRBD2 aligns across 12 bases. V gave up 4 bases and J gave up 5 bases; unmatched junction bases: 6. The CDR3 sequence is 16 residues long. CDR1 SGHVS and CDR2 FNYEAQ come from the germline V gene.

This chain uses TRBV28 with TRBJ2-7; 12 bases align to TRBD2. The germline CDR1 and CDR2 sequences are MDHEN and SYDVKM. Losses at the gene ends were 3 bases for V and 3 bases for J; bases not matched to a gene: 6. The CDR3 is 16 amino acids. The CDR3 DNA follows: TGTGCCAGCAGTTTTCCCCGACTAGCGGGAGTCTACGAGCAGTACTTC. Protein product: CASSFPRLAGVYEQYF.

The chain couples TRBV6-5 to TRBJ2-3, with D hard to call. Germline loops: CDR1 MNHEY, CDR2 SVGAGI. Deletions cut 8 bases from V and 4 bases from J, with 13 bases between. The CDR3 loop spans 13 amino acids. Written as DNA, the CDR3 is TGTGCCAGCTCACCCCCCGCGCCAGATACGCAGTATTTT. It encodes CASSPPAPDTQYF.

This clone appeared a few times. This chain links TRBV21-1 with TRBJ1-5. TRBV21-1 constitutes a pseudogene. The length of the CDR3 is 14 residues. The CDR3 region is CASSKDRETCPQHF. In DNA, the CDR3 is TGTGCCAGCAGCAAAGACCGAGAAACGTGCCCCCAGCATTTT.